These 3 T cell receptor beta chains share one sample of origin, sequenced in a study of T cell changes during pregnancy in multiple sclerosis. Using immunoSEQ multiplex PCR, the repertoire was profiled, and TCRdb retains in-frame clones only, with some absent. This sample has 9,500 to 12,000 clones, with approximately 80% found just once. Specimen: CD8+ T cells from peripheral blood mononuclear cells, collected after pregnancy. Source of these receptors: a female donor in good health, enrolled as a control in a pregnancy study.

V is TRBV5-1 and J is TRBJ2-5; possibly TRBD1 for D (7 bases). V gave up 4 bases and J gave up 7 bases, with 29 bases separating them. The CDR3 sequence is 18 residues long. The germline CDR1 and CDR2 sequences are SGHRS and YFSETQ. For the CDR3, the DNA is TGCGCCAGCAGCCAGGGGGGTTCGGGACTCCCGGGCGTAGGGACCCAGTACTTC. It codes for CASSQGGSGLPGVGTQYF.

The chain employs TRBV6-1 and TRBJ2-5, with 11 positions matching TRBD2. The last part of the DNA fits TRBJ2-7 better; the J call may be wrong. This CDR3 contains 15 residues. The germline V gene encodes CDR1 MNHNS and CDR2 SASEGT. In DNA form, the CDR3 reads TGTGCCAGCAGTGAATTAGCGGGAGGGCCCCACGAGCAGTACTTC. It yields the protein CASSELAGGPHEQYF.

In DNA, the CDR3 is TGTGCCAGCAGCATATGGGCGTCGGAAGGCTATGAGCAGTTCTTC. Translation gives CASSIWASEGYEQFF. This chain connects TRBV6-1 to TRBJ2-1, with D hard to call. The CDR3 contains 15 residues. The germline V gene has CDR1 MNHNS and CDR2 SASEGT. Trimming stripped 6 bases from V and 8 bases from J, with 20 bases between.